This TCR beta chain derives from a study of CD8+ T cells in alopecia areata. Germline V CDR1 and CDR2: SQVTM, ANQGSEA. The CDR3 has 11 residues. Trimming pared 4 bases from V and 5 bases from J, leaving 3 bases between. Stated treatment: oral pan-JAK inhibitor, 5-10 mg twice daily. Regarding this clone: As yet, its antigen is unknown. This CDR3 is also generated by other DNA sequences in the sample.

Overall study results and limits: Scalp sequencing also captures normal skin's resident alphabeta T cells.

cDNA prepared by RNA extraction and subsequent reverse transcription served as the template for sequencing. TCRdb keeps only in-frame clones here, not all; method: immunoSEQ multiplex PCR. The sample consists of about 200,000 clones, 60% of them appearing once. The material sequenced was CD4+ T cells sorted from blood, taken at week 4, from a patient treated with tofacitinib. The TCR comes from a human donor with alopecia areata. V usage is TRBV29-1 and J usage is TRBJ1-6; D call uncertain. CDR3 bases: TGCAGCGTTGGCAATAATTCACCCCTCCACTTT. This encodes CSVGNNSPLHF.